The 29 T cell receptor beta chains below all came from one sample that was sequenced in a study of shared clonotypes between healthy human individuals. The method was immunoSEQ multiplex PCR; TCRdb's version includes in-frame clones alone and lacks a portion of them. The sample shows over a million clones, roughly 80% of them seen only once. The specimen sequenced was memory CD4+ T cells sorted from blood. Subset specified: CD45RA-negative fraction. Receptor source: a man between 18 and 29 years old in good health.

The chain carries TRBV7-9 and TRBJ2-5; the match to TRBD2 covers 12 bases. The junction had 4 bases not matched to a gene; V was cut back by 6 bases and J by 2 bases. The CDR3 loop spans 15 amino acids. Germline V gene data show CDR1 as SEHNR and CDR2 as FQNEAQ (reference sequence). As DNA, the CDR3 is TGTGCCAGCAGAACCGGACTAGCGGGGCAAGAGACCCAGTACTTC. Its translation is CASRTGLAGQETQYF.

J is TRBJ1-2 and V is TRBV27; TRBD1 is a possible D gene (6 bases). The germline V gene encodes CDR1 MNHEY and CDR2 SMNVEV (reference sequence). Trimming took 6 bases from V and 5 from J, leaving 22 bases between them. This CDR3 spans 16 amino acids. CDR3 bases: TGTGCCAGCAGCCCCGGGGGGACACAGGGTCTATATGGCTACACCTTC. It translates to CASSPGGTQGLYGYTF.

The genes are TRBV29-1 and TRBJ2-5; TRBD1 is a possible D gene (5 bases). The CDR3 covers 12 residues. V lost 6 bases and J 4 bases, leaving 12 bases between the germline ends. CDR1 SQVTM and CDR2 ANQGSEA come from the germline V gene. The CDR3 here is CSVQRTPETQYF. CDR3 coding DNA: TGCAGCGTCCAACGGACACCAGAGACCCAGTACTTC.

V usage is TRBV7-8 and J usage is TRBJ1-1, with D perhaps matching TRBD1 (5 bases). The CDR3 is made up of 13 amino acids. Trimming cost V 6 bases and J 3 bases, with 11 bases left between them. CDR1 and CDR2 from the germline V gene are SGHVS and FQNEAQ. As DNA, the CDR3 is TGTGCCAGCAGACAGGACCGCTACACTGAAGCTTTCTTT. This encodes CASRQDRYTEAFF.

The rearrangement links TRBV30 to TRBJ1-2; D not resolved. The CDR3 totals 9 residues. Germline CDR1 reads GTSNPN; CDR2 reads SVGIG (reference sequence). This chain's CDR3 is CRENYGYTF. CDR3 nucleotide sequence: TGTAGAGAGAACTATGGCTACACCTTC.

Remarks on this clone: Other DNA variants within this sample encode the same CDR3. The chain links TRBV11-2 to TRBJ1-2; a possible D gene is TRBD1 (5 bases). Germline CDR1 SGHAT, CDR2 FQNNGV. This CDR3 comprises 15 residues. V gave up 6 bases and J gave up 2 bases, with 16 bases separating them. The CDR3 loop is CASSSPGTGNYGYTF. CDR3 bases: TGTGCCAGCAGTTCACCCGGGACGGGGAACTATGGCTACACCTTC.

The rearrangement links TRBV10-1 to TRBJ2-3, with D possibly TRBD2 on 6 matching bases. The V gene lost 6 bases and the J gene lost 0 bases, with 10 bases spanning the gap. Per germline, CDR1 WNHNN and CDR2 SYGVQD (reference sequence). The CDR3 loop spans 14 amino acids. In DNA form, the CDR3 reads TGCGCCAGCAGCGCACTAGCTAGCACAGATACGCAGTATTTT. Translating it yields CASSALASTDTQYF.

V and J are TRBV7-6 and TRBJ1-1; 8 bases agree with TRBD1. There are 12 residues in the CDR3. With V trimmed by 5 bases and J by 7 bases, 3 bases remained unmatched. Germline CDR1 is SGHVS and CDR2 is FNYEAQ. CDR3 bases: TGTGCCAGCAGCCCCGACAGGGGTGAAGCTTTCTTT. Amino acid sequence: CASSPDRGEAFF.

V and J are TRBV19 and TRBJ2-1, with TRBD2 matching 10 bases. The trim removed 2 bases at V and 8 bases at J, leaving 6 bases unmatched. From germline, CDR1 is LNHDA and CDR2 SQIVND (reference sequence). The CDR3 runs to 15 residues. CDR3 bases: TGTGCCAGTAGTATACCGGGACTAGCGCTCGATGAGCAGTTCTTC. This sequence encodes CASSIPGLALDEQFF.

This chain connects TRBV5-1 to TRBJ2-1; 7 nucleotides line up with TRBD2. Germline V gene lookup returns CDR1 SGHRS and CDR2 YFSETQ. The CDR3 totals 17 residues. J gave up 1 base and V 0 bases, and 7 bases lay outside the gene matches. CDR3 DNA: TGCGCCAGCAGCTTGGAAGCTAGCGGTCCATCCTACAATGAGCAGTTCTTC. This encodes CASSLEASGPSYNEQFF.

The chain employs TRBV6-1 and TRBJ2-7, with D maybe TRBD2 (6 bases). Between the trimmed V and J ends, which lost 3 bases and 3 bases, there was a span of 15 bases. CDR3 length: 15 amino acids. Germline loops: CDR1 MNHNS, CDR2 SASEGT. CDR3 sequence (DNA): TGTGCCAGCAGTGACGGCGGGGCCCAGAGCTACGAGCAGTACTTC. Amino acids: CASSDGGAQSYEQYF.

V usage is TRBV7-2 and J usage is TRBJ2-2; TRBD1 agrees at 8 bases. Germline CDR1 reads SGHTA; CDR2 reads FQGNSA. The CDR3 sequence is 15 residues long. The V and J ends lost 4 bases and 4 bases, in that order; junction bases with no gene match: 5. CDR3 sequence: CASSWGQASTGELFF. Here the CDR3 DNA reads TGTGCCAGCAGCTGGGGACAGGCCAGCACCGGGGAGCTGTTTTTT.

CDR3 coding DNA: TGTGCCAGCAGCTTTGGTTCAGGGACCCTCACAGATACGCAGTATTTT. Its protein product is CASSFGSGTLTDTQYF. The chain links TRBV7-9 to TRBJ2-3; D might be TRBD1 or TRBD2, each matching 5 bases. This CDR3 is built from 16 residues. The ends were cut back, 3 bases at V and 2 bases at J, with 15 bases in the middle. Germline V CDR1 and CDR2: SEHNR, FQNEAQ (reference sequence).

V usage is TRBV5-6 and J usage is TRBJ1-2; D call uncertain. From germline, CDR1 is SGHDT and CDR2 YYEEEE. The CDR3 totals 11 residues. With 2 bases removed from V and 8 bases from J, the gap between germline ends came to 7 bases. The CDR3 DNA is TGTGCCAGCAGCTTCCTTACGGGCTACACCTTC. It is translated as CASSFLTGYTF.

This clone came up a few times. The chain recombines TRBV7-6 with TRBJ2-7, with D unclear. Germline-derived CDR1 and CDR2 are SGHVS and FNYEAQ. The ends were cut back, 1 base at V and 2 bases at J, with 15 bases in the middle. The CDR3 contains 16 residues. The CDR3 nucleotides read TGTGCCAGCAGCTTAGAGAACAAAAACCAACCCTACGAGCAGTACTTC. Amino acids: CASSLENKNQPYEQYF. Full variable domain (remainder filled in from reference TRBV7-6 and TRBJ2-7): GAGVSQSPRYKVTKRGQDVALRCDPISGHVSLYWYRQALGQGPEFLTYFNYEAQQDKSGLPNDRFSAERPEGSISTLTIQRTEQRDSAMYRCASSLENKNQPYEQYFGPGTRLTVT.

The CDR3 reads CASSGGGSGTGELFF. The CDR3 nucleotides read TGCGCCAGCAGCGGTGGGGGCTCGGGTACCGGGGAGCTGTTTTTT. This chain links TRBV5-1 with TRBJ2-2, with D possibly being TRBD1 (6 bases). Germline loops: CDR1 SGHRS, CDR2 YFSETQ. With 4 bases removed from V and 5 bases from J, the gap between germline ends came to 15 bases. The CDR3 is 15 amino acids.

The chain couples TRBV6-1 to TRBJ2-7; 8 nucleotides match TRBD1. This CDR3 has 12 amino acids. J gave up 12 bases and V 6 bases, and 10 bases lay outside the gene matches. The germline gives CDR1 MNHNS, CDR2 SASEGT. CDR3 in amino acids: CASSPTGVLGYF. The CDR3 DNA is TGTGCCAGCAGCCCGACAGGGGTCTTAGGGTACTTC.

About this clone itself: Within the sample, other DNA sequences also encode this same CDR3. V gene TRBV19 combines with J gene TRBJ1-5; no clear D. Trimming took off 5 bases at V and 6 bases at J, with 8 bases between the two ends. The CDR3 is made up of 12 amino acids. The germline CDR1 and CDR2 sequences are LNHDA and SQIVND (reference sequence). The CDR3 DNA follows: TGTGCCAGTAGTTTAGGGTTTCAGCCCCAGCATTTT. It translates to CASSLGFQPQHF.

A single count supports this clone. In nucleotides, the CDR3 is TGTGCCAGCCGGTTCGAGGGTGCAGGGGGTAATTCACCCCTCCACTTT. It yields the protein CASRFEGAGGNSPLHF. V is TRBV19 and J is TRBJ1-6; 7 nucleotides align to TRBD1. The trim removed 9 bases at V and 6 bases at J, leaving 14 bases unmatched. The CDR3 contains 16 residues. From germline, CDR1 is LNHDA and CDR2 SQIVND (reference sequence).

The chain recombines TRBV5-1 with TRBJ1-6; the D is unclear. Trimming removed 0 bases at V and 7 bases at J, with 11 bases between. The CDR3 is 15 amino acids. Germline CDR1 is SGHRS and CDR2 is YFSETQ. For the CDR3, the DNA is TGCGCCAGCAGCTTGGGGGCAAGATCCAATTCACCCCTCCACTTT. Its protein product is CASSLGARSNSPLHF.

As DNA, the CDR3 is TGTGCCAGCAGCCAAGATTCACAGACTGAAGCTTTCTTT. Translated, it gives CASSQDSQTEAFF. The chain is built from TRBV14 and TRBJ1-1; D is uncertain. This CDR3 has 13 residues. Trimming pared 0 bases from V and 5 bases from J, leaving 7 bases between. Germline values: CDR1 SGHDN, CDR2 FVKESK.

This clone appeared once. The rearrangement links TRBV25-1 to TRBJ2-3; 11 nucleotides line up with TRBD2. Germline CDR1 and CDR2: MGHDK and SYGVNS. The V gene end was trimmed by 6 bases and the J gene end by 5 bases; junction bases not matched to a gene: 4. The CDR3 has 14 amino acids. CDR3 amino acids: CASRLAGAGDTQYF. The CDR3 nucleotides are TGTGCCAGCAGACTAGCGGGAGCAGGAGATACGCAGTATTTT.

Note on this clone: This sample also contains other DNA sequences that code for the same CDR3. The CDR3 sequence: CASSLGSYNEQFF. Written as DNA, the CDR3 is TGTGCCAGCAGCTTAGGGAGCTACAATGAGCAGTTCTTC. The chain couples TRBV7-9 to TRBJ2-1; D gene uncertain. Germline V gene data show CDR1 as SEHNR and CDR2 as FQNEAQ (reference sequence). CDR3 length: 13 amino acids. The germline V and J ends were trimmed by 1 base and 3 bases, with 4 bases remaining between them.

V gene TRBV7-6 combines with J gene TRBJ1-1; D might be TRBD1 (5 bases). The CDR3 spans 13 residues. V was cut by 4 bases and J by 14 bases, with 20 bases left in between. Germline V gene data show CDR1 as SGHVS and CDR2 as FNYEAQ. The DNA of the CDR3 is TGTGCCAGCAGCTCAGCGGGCGGGGCGCGGCGGTTCTTT. Translated, it gives CASSSAGGARRFF.

This clone was recorded only once. V gene TRBV7-2 combines with J gene TRBJ2-1; 10 bases map to TRBD2. From germline, CDR1 is SGHTA and CDR2 FQGNSA. This CDR3 is 15 amino acids long. J gave up 7 bases and V 2 bases, and 5 bases lay outside the gene matches. This CDR3 is CASSLSGRAGNEQFF. The CDR3 nucleotides are TGTGCCAGCAGCTTAAGCGGGAGGGCCGGTAATGAGCAGTTCTTC.

This chain uses TRBV6-1 with TRBJ2-3, with 10 bases matching TRBD2. V was clipped by 4 bases and J by 1 base; unmatched bases: 8. Germline V gene lookup returns CDR1 MNHNS and CDR2 SASEGT. The CDR3 runs to 17 residues. CDR3 sequence reads: CASSARSSGGRTDTQYF. The CDR3 DNA reads as TGTGCCAGCAGTGCCAGGTCTAGCGGGGGTCGCACAGATACGCAGTATTTT.

There are many counts of this clone. This chain links TRBV2 with TRBJ2-1; maybe TRBD1 (5 bases). V was pared by 7 bases and J by 4 bases, with 14 bases between. The length of the CDR3 is 14 residues. The V gene's germline CDR1 is SNHLY and CDR2 FYNNEI. The CDR3 loop reads CASISRQLYNEQFF. In DNA form, the CDR3 reads TGTGCCAGCATTTCGAGACAGCTGTACAATGAGCAGTTCTTC.

This clone showed up just a few times. This rearrangement joins TRBV5-4 to TRBJ2-3; no clear D gene. The ends were cut back, 9 bases at V and 0 bases at J, with 20 bases in the middle. The CDR3 extends over 16 amino acids. Germline CDR1 and CDR2: SGHNT and YYREEE (reference sequence). The DNA of the CDR3 is TGTGCCACCACGCGGCGCAGCTCCGGAAGCACAGATACGCAGTATTTT. Translating gives CATTRRSSGSTDTQYF.

The chain recombines TRBV10-1 with TRBJ2-5; the D gene is possibly TRBD1 (6 bases). CDR1 WNHNN and CDR2 SYGVQD come from the germline V gene (reference sequence). This CDR3 spans 15 amino acids. With 2 bases removed from V and 1 base from J, the gap between germline ends came to 11 bases. The CDR3: CASSEGRTAQETQYF. CDR3 nucleotides: TGCGCCAGCAGTGAGGGTCGGACAGCCCAAGAGACCCAGTACTTC.